Sequencing of this TCR beta chain was carried out in a study of T-cell reconstitution after alpha-beta-depleted transplantation in children. With regard to this clonotype: Its matching antigen is unknown.

Germline V gives CDR1 SGDLS, CDR2 YYNGEE. The V gene lost 0 bases and the J gene lost 8 bases, with 11 bases spanning the gap. This CDR3 is built from 13 residues. Whole-study results and caveats: Counts and diversity of T cells one year after transplant came mostly from newly produced T cells. Reportedly, alpha-beta T cells present about two months post-transplant originated from several hundred expanded clones of graft origin. Surviving recipient T cells and thymic progenitors accounted for the high day-60 TCRbeta diversity observed in some patients.

During its preparation, the TCRbeta library received unique molecular identifiers. TCRdb re-derived calls from the PCR reads in MiXCR, one entry per CDR3 protein. The sample records 500,000 or so distinct CDR3 sequences, 10% to 12% being singletons. The V gene is TRBV9, the J gene TRBJ1-1, with D unclear. The receptor comes from a female patient between 2 and 15 years old who had a stem cell transplant for aplastic anemia, so the T cells may come from the graft donor. The specimen comprised PBMCs, mostly from graft donor cells, sampled 180 days after TCRalphabeta/CD19-depleted stem cell transplant. CDR3 residues: CASSVVDRSEAFF. The CDR3 DNA reads as TGTGCCAGCAGCGTAGTTGATCGTTCGGAAGCTTTCTTT.